Described below is a single T cell receptor (beta chain) sequence and its context. The sample belongs to a study of T cell responses to AZD1222 COVID-19 vaccine. The CDR3 spans 14 residues. Trimming took 6 bases from V and 8 from J, leaving 14 bases between them. The germline gives CDR1 MNHEY, CDR2 SMNVEV (reference sequence). Using immunoSEQ multiplex PCR, the repertoire was profiled, and TCRdb retains in-frame clones only, with some absent. Among about 150,000 clones listed, 80% to 95% were seen once. The sample in question was peripheral blood, obtained on day 0 of MenACWY control vaccination. The V gene is TRBV27, the J gene TRBJ1-6, with D possibly matching TRBD1 (6 bases). The clonotype comes from an adult in good health. The CDR3 protein is CASSRPGEDSPLHF. The CDR3 bases are TGTGCCAGCAGCCGTCCAGGGGAGGATTCACCCCTCCACTTT.